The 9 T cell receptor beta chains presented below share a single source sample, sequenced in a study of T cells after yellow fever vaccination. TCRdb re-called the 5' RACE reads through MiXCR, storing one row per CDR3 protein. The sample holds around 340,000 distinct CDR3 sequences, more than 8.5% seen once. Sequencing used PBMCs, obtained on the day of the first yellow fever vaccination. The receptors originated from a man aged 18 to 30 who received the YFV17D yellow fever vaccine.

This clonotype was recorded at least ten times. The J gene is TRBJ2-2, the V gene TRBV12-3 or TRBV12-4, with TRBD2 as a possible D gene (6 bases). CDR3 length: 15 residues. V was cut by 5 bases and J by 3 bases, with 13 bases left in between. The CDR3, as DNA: TGTGCCAGCAGTGCTAACCGGGACTACACCGGGGAGCTGTTTTTT. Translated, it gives CASSANRDYTGELFF.

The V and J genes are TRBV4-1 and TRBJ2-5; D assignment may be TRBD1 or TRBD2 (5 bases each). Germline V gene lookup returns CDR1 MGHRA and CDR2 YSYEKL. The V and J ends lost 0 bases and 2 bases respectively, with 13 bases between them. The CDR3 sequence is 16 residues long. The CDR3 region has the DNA TGCGCCAGCAGCCAAGATCTTAGTGGGACGCAAGAGACCCAGTACTTC. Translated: CASSQDLSGTQETQYF.

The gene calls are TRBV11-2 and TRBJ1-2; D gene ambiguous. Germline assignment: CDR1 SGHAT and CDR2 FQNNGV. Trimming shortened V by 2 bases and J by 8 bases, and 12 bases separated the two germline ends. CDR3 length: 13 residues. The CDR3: CASSLNTDWGYTF. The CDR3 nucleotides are TGTGCCAGCAGCTTAAATACGGATTGGGGCTACACCTTC.

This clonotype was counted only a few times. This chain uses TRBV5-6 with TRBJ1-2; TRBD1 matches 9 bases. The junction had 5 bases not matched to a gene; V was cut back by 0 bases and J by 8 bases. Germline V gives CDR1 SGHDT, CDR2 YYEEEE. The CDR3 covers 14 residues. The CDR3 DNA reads TGTGCCAGCAGCTTGGAACAGGGGGCGCGGGGCTACACCTTC. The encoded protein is CASSLEQGARGYTF.

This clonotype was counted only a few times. The chain's CDR3 is CASKISGASYNEQFF. The CDR3 DNA reads TGTGCCAGCAAGATTAGCGGGGCCTCCTACAATGAGCAGTTCTTC. The chain uses TRBV2 and TRBJ2-1, with 8 bases aligning to TRBD2. The V and J ends lost 7 bases and 0 bases, in that order; junction bases with no gene match: 5. The CDR3 covers 15 residues. CDR1 SNHLY and CDR2 FYNNEI come from the germline V gene.

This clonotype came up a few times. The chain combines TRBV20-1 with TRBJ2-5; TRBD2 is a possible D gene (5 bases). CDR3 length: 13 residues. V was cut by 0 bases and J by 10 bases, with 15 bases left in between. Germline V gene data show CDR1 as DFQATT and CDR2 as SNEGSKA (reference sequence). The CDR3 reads CSARDWEPVDQYF. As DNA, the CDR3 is TGCAGTGCTAGAGATTGGGAGCCCGTGGACCAGTACTTC.

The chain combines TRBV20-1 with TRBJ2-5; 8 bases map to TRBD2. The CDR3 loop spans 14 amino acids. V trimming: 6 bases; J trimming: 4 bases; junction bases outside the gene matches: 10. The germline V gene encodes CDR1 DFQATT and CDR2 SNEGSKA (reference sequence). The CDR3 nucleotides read TGCAGTGCGGCGGGGGGATATTTGCGAGAGACCCAGTACTTC. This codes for CSAAGGYLRETQYF.

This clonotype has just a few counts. The CDR3 DNA sequence: TGCGCCAGCAGCCCAGGACATCTCGTTGAAGCTTTCTTT. It translates to CASSPGHLVEAFF. This chain links TRBV5-1 with TRBJ1-1; possible D gene TRBD1, 5 bases. V lost 4 bases, J lost 7 bases, and 14 bases lay in between. The germline V gene has CDR1 SGHRS and CDR2 YFSETQ. This CDR3 comprises 13 residues.

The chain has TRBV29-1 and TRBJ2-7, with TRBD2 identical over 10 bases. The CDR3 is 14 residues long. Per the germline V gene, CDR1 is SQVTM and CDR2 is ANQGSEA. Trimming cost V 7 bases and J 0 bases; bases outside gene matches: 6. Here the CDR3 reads CSARLAGFSYEQYF. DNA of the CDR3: TGCAGCGCCAGACTAGCGGGTTTCTCCTACGAGCAGTACTTC.